This T cell receptor (beta chain) was profiled in a study of OX40 agonist ivuxolimab in advanced cancers. Looking at the study overall: Ivuxolimab was a fully human IgG2 agonistic monoclonal antibody targeting the costimulatory receptor OX40 (CD134). Intravenous ivuxolimab was administered to patients every 2 weeks at six dose levels: 0.01, 0.1, 0.3, 1.5, 3 and 10 mg/kg. Of the approximately 50 dose-escalation patients, hepatocellular carcinoma was present in approximately 20, melanoma in around 15, renal cell carcinoma in 9 and head and neck cancer in 9. In the dose-escalation cohort, 82.7% of patients were male, and the mean age was roughly 60 years, with a range of about 20 to 90. Prior anti-PD-1, anti-PD-L1 or anti-CTLA-4 therapy was permitted, and less than 45% of dose-escalation patients had received checkpoint inhibitors. Partial responses were achieved by three dose-escalation patients, of whom one had hepatocellular carcinoma and two had cutaneous melanoma. Peripheral TCRbeta sequencing aimed to test whether ivuxolimab altered TCR sequence diversity and caused clonal T-cell expansion. The monotherapy dose-escalation portion (N ≈ 55 patients) of the phase I ivuxolimab trial is reported in the paper.

The junction shows trimming of 3 bases on V and 4 bases on J, plus 16 bases between the germline ends. Including the terminal cysteine and phenylalanine, the CDR3 comprises 16 residues. This entry keeps only the CDR3 DNA: 48 bases, framed from base 1. According to the germline V gene (reference sequence), CDR1 reads SEHNR and CDR2 reads FQNEAQ. Patients with a history of autoimmune disease or receiving systemic immunosuppression were excluded from the trial. In every dose cohort, peripheral blood was drawn for TCR sequencing at baseline, cycle 4 day 1, and cycle 7 day 1. The samples were taken from a phase I, first-in-human, multicenter, open-label dose-escalation trial of ivuxolimab. The trial enrolled adults with locally advanced or metastatic head and neck squamous cell, hepatocellular, melanoma or renal cell carcinoma. Before TCR sequencing, CD4+ and CD8+ T cells were separately sorted from peripheral blood.

What the research found in general, with its limitations: Which antigens the clonally expanded peripheral T cells were specific for was not determined. In the 0.1-3.0 mg/kg groups, partial responders were among the patients with the lowest normalized peripheral clonal expansion, particularly in CD8+ T cells. After ivuxolimab, expanded clones were on average more numerous among CD8+ T cells than among CD4+ T cells. Clonal expansion of both CD4+ and CD8+ blood T cells was observed from baseline to week 6 at doses 0.1 to 3.0 mg/kg. Low levels of normalized T-cell clonal expansion were also seen in some patients who did not respond.

Genomic DNA was isolated from the sorted cells so that the TCRbeta CDR3 region could be sequenced. The immunoSEQ Assay was used for sequencing of TCRbeta CDR3 regions. The source is immuneACCESS, and TCRdb retained only in-frame sequences with V and J called. Part of the clones is not carried over; for the studies checked, unresolved V genes explain less than half of this, and the remainder is unexplained. The sample table shows around 84,000 clones, and about 89% are seen once. Around 0.39% of the sample is held by the ten biggest clonotypes. Comments on this clone: Its antigen remains unidentified. No base-level quality is on record; no much larger clone is a single base apart.

The chain is made from TRBV7-9 and TRBJ1-3; no confident D gene assignment can be made. The sequences come from CD4+ or CD8+ T cells sorted from blood, collected in a trial of the OX40 agonist ivuxolimab. The receptor was derived from an adult with an advanced solid tumor such as melanoma, head and neck, liver or kidney cancer. The CDR3 reads CASSFDAASLGNTIYF. The bases are TGTGCCAGCAGCTTCGACGCCGCCTCGCTGGGAAACACCATATATTTT.